The clone carrying this TCR beta chain was counted only a few times. Convalescent patients tested SARS-CoV-2 PCR positive from March to December 2020, before Alpha, Beta and Delta emerged. TCRdb reanalysed the PCR reads using MiXCR and keeps one entry per CDR3 protein. Among about 18,000 distinct CDR3 sequences listed, roughly 62% were seen once. This entry is derived from a study of vaccination and CD4 T cells after COVID-19. Across the study: Investigators took post-vaccine samples a median approximately 73 days after dose two, within a range of 14 to 241.

The germline V gene has CDR1 SEHNR and CDR2 FQNEAQ (reference sequence). This CDR3 contains 13 residues. The ends lost 4 bases at V and 11 bases at J; junction bases unmatched: 8. This clonotype originated in a human donor who had recovered from COVID-19. Sequenced here: CD4+ T cells from blood, sampled after SARS-CoV-2 vaccination. The genes are TRBV7-9 and TRBJ1-5; 7 positions match TRBD1. The CDR3 reads CASSSNRGEAQHF. The CDR3 bases are TGTGCCAGCAGCTCCAACAGGGGTGAGGCCCAGCATTTT.